This T cell receptor (beta chain) was captured in a study of T cell responses to AZD1222 COVID-19 vaccine (dated by TCRdb to about 2021). In terms of the full investigation: A total of approximately 230 trial participants underwent TCR sequencing, of whom 207 received two doses of AZD1222 and about 25 received two doses of the MenACWY control vaccine. Enrollment into the trials was organized by age into subgroups of 18-55, 56-69 and 70-plus years, and those subgroups contained approximately 150, 30 and 60 TCR-sequenced participants, respectively. Paper-wide results and their limitations: In the small 56-69-year group, the increase in depth fell short of significance, most likely because of low power. Most participants were white British and females outnumbered males, and the authors suggested that clonal diversity may have been underestimated. Spike-specific TCR breadth and depth rose significantly after two AZD1222 doses compared with day 0 and with MenACWY recipients. Only five or six AZD1222 recipients were SARS-CoV-2 seropositive at baseline, limiting conclusions about previously exposed vaccinees. Because no day 14 peak-response samples were available, repertoires were characterized only after the peak T cell response. Vaccine-associated CD4 TCRs spanned the whole spike protein, with dominant responses in regions 160-218 and 743-854. Reportedly, almost half of the unique spike-specific TCRs recognized epitopes lying outside the regions that are mutated in the B.1.351 and B.1.1.7 variants.

A remark on this clone: The clone's antigen remains unknown. No base-level quality is on record; no much larger clone is a single base apart.

The CDR3 regions of human TCRbeta chains were analyzed by immunosequencing. The authors' analysis ran thus. Repertoire TCRs were checked for matches against a reference library of SARS-CoV-2-specific TCRs that had been generated using the MIRA antigen-specificity platform. Breadth was defined as the fraction of unique TCRs that were SARS-CoV-2-associated. Depth was defined as the fraction of total T cells that were SARS-CoV-2-associated. Each spike-specific TCR was assigned to its reactive spike region and to a CD4 or CD8 class using the MIRA data. Log10-transformed breadth and depth values were compared by one-way ANOVA with Sidak's multiple comparisons tests. TCRdb limited this immuneACCESS table to in-frame rearrangements with V and J called. A share of clones is missing; checked studies link under half to unresolved V genes, and the rest is unexplained. V and J calls and clone size are given by that table; D and trimming were obtained from the DNA. The sample table contains over 55,000 clones; only one count was recorded for around four fifths of them. Jointly, the top ten make up roughly 6% of the sample.

The meaning of the sample's time point label: about 28 days (+/-7) after the second vaccine dose. AZD1222 recipients whose second dose came at about 4 weeks and those whose second dose came at about 12 weeks were combined into one group, since spike-specific TCR depth and breadth did not differ between the two schedules. Vaccinee samples came from UK trials COV001 and COV002, including a single-blind randomized controlled phase 2/3 trial of AZD1222 (ChAdOx1 nCoV-19) in healthy adults. For TCRbeta chain sequencing, PBMC samples were collected from trial participants at day 0 and at day 28 after the second dose. Trimmed from V: 4 bases; trimmed from J: 8 bases; junction bases lacking a gene match: 6. From the cysteine through the phenylalanine, the CDR3 covers 14 amino acids. Just the 42-base CDR3 DNA is kept, in frame starting at base 1. The germline V gene provides CDR1 SGHRS and CDR2 YFSETQ.

The rearranged chain carries TRBV5-1 and TRBJ2-1; 10 nucleotides in the junction match TRBD2. This sequence was found in an adult who received the AZD1222 COVID-19 vaccine. The sample was peripheral blood, taken 28 days after the second AZD1222 dose. Here the CDR3 is given as CASSQRGGPDEQFF. The nucleotides are TGCGCCAGCAGCCAGCGGGGGGGCCCCGATGAGCAGTTCTTC.